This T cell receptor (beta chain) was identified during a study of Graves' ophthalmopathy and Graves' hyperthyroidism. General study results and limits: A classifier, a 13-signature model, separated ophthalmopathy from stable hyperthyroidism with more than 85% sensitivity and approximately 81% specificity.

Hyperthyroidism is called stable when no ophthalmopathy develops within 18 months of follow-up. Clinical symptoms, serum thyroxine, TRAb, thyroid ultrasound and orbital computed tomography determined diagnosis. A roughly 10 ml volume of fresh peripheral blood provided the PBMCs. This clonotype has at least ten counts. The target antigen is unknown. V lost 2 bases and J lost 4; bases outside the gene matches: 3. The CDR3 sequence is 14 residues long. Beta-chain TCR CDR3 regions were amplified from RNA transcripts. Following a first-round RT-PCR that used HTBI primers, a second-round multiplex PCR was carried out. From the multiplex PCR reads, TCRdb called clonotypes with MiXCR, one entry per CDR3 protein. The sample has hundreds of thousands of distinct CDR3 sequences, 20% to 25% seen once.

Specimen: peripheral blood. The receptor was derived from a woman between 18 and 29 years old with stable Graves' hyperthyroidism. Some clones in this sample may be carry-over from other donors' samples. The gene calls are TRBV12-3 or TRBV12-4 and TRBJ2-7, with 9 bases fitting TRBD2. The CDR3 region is CASSLMSGGYEQYF. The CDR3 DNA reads TGTGCCAGCAGTTTAATGAGCGGGGGGTACGAGCAGTACTTC.